This is a list of T cell receptor beta chains from one sample in a study of prognosis after radiotherapy for stage I lung cancer. TCRdb reanalysed the multiplex PCR reads using MiXCR and keeps one entry per CDR3 protein. Here the sample spans some 60,000 distinct CDR3 sequences, about 30% being singletons. Sequencing was performed on PBMCs, taken before or after stereotactic body radiation therapy (not recorded which). These receptors all come from a donor over 45 with non-small cell lung cancer. Both conserved end residues are part of each CDR3. The order of the fields is J gene, clone size, D gene, V gene, CDR3 protein, CDR3 DNA. The D gene is left open where the match is weak. A clone size is listed for some rows: how often the clone was seen (once, few, many), or a class if it is expanded.

TRBJ1-1 - - TRBV6-1 CAGSEVRKARDTEAFF TGTGCCGGCAGTGAAGTACGTAAGGCCAGGGACACTGAAGCTTTCTTT
TRBJ1-6 many - TRBV10-3 CAIRSAGNSPLHF TGTGCCATCAGGTCGGCCGGCAATTCACCCCTCCACTTT
TRBJ1-1 - TRBD1 TRBV11-2 CASSSGQGIEAFF TGTGCCAGCAGCTCCGGACAGGGCATTGAAGCTTTCTTT
TRBJ2-7 few - TRBV5-5 CASSFGQGRSEQYF TGTGCCAGCAGCTTCGGTCAGGGAAGGAGCGAGCAGTACTTC
TRBJ1-3 many TRBD1 TRBV19 CASTLDRTTGNTIYF TGTGCCAGTACCCTGGACAGGACCACTGGAAACACCATATATTTT
TRBJ1-6 many - TRBV7-7 CASSLATDSPLHF TGTGCTAGCAGCTTAGCGACGGACTCACCCCTCCACTTT
TRBJ2-1 many - TRBV3-1 CASSPGVAEAEEQFF TGTGCCAGCAGCCCCGGCGTAGCGGAGGCGGAGGAGCAGTTCTTC
TRBJ2-1 many TRBD2 TRBV6-5 CASSYSTSGGRNEQFF TGTGCCAGCAGTTACTCGACTAGCGGGGGGAGGAATGAGCAGTTCTTC
TRBJ2-3 many - TRBV12-3/TRBV12-4 CASRFVRGPNTDTQYF TGTGCCAGCAGGTTTGTCCGGGGGCCGAACACAGATACGCAGTATTTT
TRBJ2-1 many TRBD2 TRBV7-9 CASSPYSASGGPRQFF TGTGCCAGCAGCCCCTACTCGGCTAGCGGGGGTCCCCGGCAGTTCTTC
TRBJ2-3 many - TRBV3-1 CATSRLGDTQYF TGTGCCACCTCCCGACTCGGGGATACGCAGTATTTT
TRBJ1-1 many TRBD1 TRBV6-2/TRBV6-3 CASSGQGVNTEAFF TGTGCCAGCTCGGGACAGGGAGTGAACACTGAAGCTTTCTTT
TRBJ1-4 many - TRBV11-1 CASSLTVSTNEKLFF TGTGCCAGCAGCTTGACAGTCTCAACTAATGAAAAACTGTTTTTT
TRBJ2-5 many - TRBV7-9 CASSLVWGETQYF TGTGCCAGCAGCTTAGTTTGGGGCGAGACCCAGTACTTC
TRBJ2-3 many - TRBV12-3/TRBV12-4 CASRKGELSTDTQYF TGTGCCAGCAGGAAGGGGGAGTTGAGCACAGATACGCAGTATTTT
TRBJ1-1 many - TRBV20-1 CSALTGENTEAFF TGCAGTGCCTTGACAGGAGAAAACACTGAAGCTTTCTTT
TRBJ2-7 many - TRBV19 CASSIDWAYEQYF TGTGCCAGTAGTATAGACTGGGCCTACGAGCAGTACTTC
TRBJ2-3 many TRBD2 TRBV7-9 CASSFLAEVADTQYF TGTGCCAGCAGCTTCCTAGCGGAGGTCGCAGATACGCAGTATTTT
TRBJ1-5 few - TRBV3-1 CASSQAGPSNQPQHF TGTGCCAGCAGCCAAGCGGGACCTAGCAATCAGCCCCAGCATTTT
TRBJ2-3 many - TRBV5-1 CASSEGGRDTQYF TGCGCCAGCAGTGAGGGCGGCAGAGATACGCAGTATTTT
TRBJ1-2 - - TRBV6-2/TRBV6-3 CASSSGVLGVYTF TGTGCCAGCAGTTCAGGGGTTCTGGGAGTCTACACCTTC
TRBJ1-1 many - TRBV20-1 CSARTGEAFF TGCAGTGCCCGCACAGGGGAAGCTTTCTTT
TRBJ1-1 many - TRBV30 CAWSGITHTEAFF TGTGCCTGGAGTGGAATAACGCACACTGAAGCTTTCTTT
TRBJ1-3 once - TRBV5-1 CASRLKSGNTIYF TGCGCCAGCAGATTAAAAAGCGGGAACACCATATATTTT
TRBJ2-5 many - TRBV20-1 CSAGRPGGQETQYF TGCAGTGCTGGTAGGCCGGGTGGACAAGAGACCCAGTACTTC
TRBJ1-3 - - TRBV15 CATIRGRGRERNTIYF TGTGCCACCATCAGAGGTAGAGGCAGGGAACGAAACACCATATATTTT
TRBJ2-1 many TRBD1 TRBV20-1 CSAEKGAYEQFF TGCAGTGCGGAGAAGGGGGCATATGAGCAGTTCTTC
TRBJ2-5 few - TRBV10-2 CASSEQGPQETQYF TGCGCCAGCAGTGAACAGGGACCCCAAGAGACCCAGTACTTC
TRBJ2-5 many - TRBV30 CACLAGEPQETQYF TGTGCCTGCCTGGCCGGGGAGCCCCAAGAGACCCAGTACTTC
TRBJ1-1 many - TRBV2 CASSSGPGTEAFF TGTGCCAGCAGTTCGGGCCCTGGAACTGAAGCTTTCTTT
TRBJ2-1 many TRBD1 TRBV24-1 CATGSGDRGGYNEQFF TGTGCCACCGGATCCGGGGACAGGGGCGGTTACAATGAGCAGTTCTTC
TRBJ2-5 many - TRBV20-1 CSARTLQETQYF TGCAGTGCTAGAACTCTCCAAGAGACCCAGTACTTC
TRBJ2-1 many TRBD1 TRBV29-1 CSVRMDRGKDEQFF TGCAGCGTTCGGATGGACAGGGGTAAGGATGAGCAGTTCTTC
TRBJ1-4 many - TRBV2 CASSPGRNNEKLFF TGTGCCAGCAGCCCGGGACGGAATAATGAAAAACTGTTTTTT
TRBJ2-2 many TRBD2 TRBV11-3 CASAKLTGTSDTGELFF TGTGCCAGCGCTAAACTAACCGGGACTAGCGACACCGGGGAGCTGTTTTTT